Sequencing of this TCR beta chain was carried out in a study of patients and donors after allogeneic stem cell transplantation. TCRdb re-called the RT-PCR reads through MiXCR, storing one row per CDR3 protein. Among hundreds of thousands of distinct CDR3 sequences listed, about a sixth were seen once. This clonotype was found a few times. The TCR sequence derives from a human donor who was either an allogeneic HSCT recipient or a stem cell or donor lymphocyte infusion donor (not recorded which). It is not recorded whose cells these are; they may come from a transplant donor. Sequenced material: blood, either unsorted or a sorted T cell fraction (not recorded which).

This CDR3 reads CSSKGGWAAEAFF. The CDR3 DNA reads as TGCAGCTCCAAAGGGGGGTGGGCCGCTGAAGCTTTCTTT. The rearrangement links TRBV29-1 to TRBJ1-1; tentative D call: TRBD1 (6 bases). CDR3 length equals 13 residues. V was pared by 8 bases and J by 6 bases, with 19 bases between. Germline lookup yields CDR1 SQVTM and CDR2 ANQGSEA.